This T cell receptor beta chain was found in a study of CD8 T cells in ankylosing spondylitis. The V gene's germline CDR1 is ENHRY and CDR2 SYGVKD. Unmatched junction bases numbered 12, after V lost 7 bases and J lost 0 bases. CDR3 length: 17 residues. Using its own MiXCR run on the 5' RACE reads, TCRdb lists one record per CDR3 protein. The sample contains 300,000 to 400,000 distinct CDR3 sequences, 14% to 15% of which appear only once. The receptor comes from a male donor with ankylosing spondylitis or in good health (not recorded which). Sequencing was done on a sample of blood, either unsorted or a sorted T cell fraction (not recorded which). The rearrangement links TRBV10-3 to TRBJ2-1; 7 bases map to TRBD2. CDR3 in DNA: TGTGCCATCACTGGGAAGCGGGGAGGGAGCTCCTACAATGAGCAGTTCTTC. Protein: CAITGKRGGSSYNEQFF.